This T cell receptor (beta chain) was captured in a study of control samples from healthy donors and cancer patients. Germline V gives CDR1 MNHEY, CDR2 SMNVEV (reference sequence). V lost 8 bases to trimming and J lost 6 bases, with 9 bases between them. The CDR3 consists of 11 residues. Sequencing used immunoSEQ multiplex PCR; TCRdb keeps in-frame clones, though not all of them. The sample contains over 100,000 clones, 90% of which appear only once. Sequencing was performed on blood. This chain links TRBV27 with TRBJ2-3, with D possibly called TRBD1 or TRBD2 (6 bases each). The clonotype originates from a human donor in good health. The donor label of this sample is uncertain. CDR3 in DNA: TGTGCCAGCGGAGGGGGGGATACGCAGTATTTT. This codes for CASGGGDTQYF.